The sequence of this T cell receptor beta chain was determined in a study of cytomegalovirus exposure and HLA in healthy donors. CDR1 and CDR2 (germline): SSHAT, FNYEAQ (reference sequence). This CDR3 contains 13 residues. J gave up 5 bases and V 5 bases, and 3 bases lay outside the gene matches. In the PCR, 60 Vbeta and 13 Jbeta primers were used. Profiled with immunoSEQ multiplex PCR; TCRdb holds only in-frame clones, not every one. Of roughly 100,000 clones detected, 73% appear once; the ten largest clones hold around 3.5%. This TCR was recovered from a man between 35 and 55 years old in good health and CMV-seronegative. The V call is TRBV7-7, the J call TRBJ2-1; 7 bases fit TRBD1. The sequencing input was PBMCs. The CDR3 DNA reads TGTGCCAGCAGCCTGGGACAGAACAATGAGCAGTTCTTC. Translated: CASSLGQNNEQFF.